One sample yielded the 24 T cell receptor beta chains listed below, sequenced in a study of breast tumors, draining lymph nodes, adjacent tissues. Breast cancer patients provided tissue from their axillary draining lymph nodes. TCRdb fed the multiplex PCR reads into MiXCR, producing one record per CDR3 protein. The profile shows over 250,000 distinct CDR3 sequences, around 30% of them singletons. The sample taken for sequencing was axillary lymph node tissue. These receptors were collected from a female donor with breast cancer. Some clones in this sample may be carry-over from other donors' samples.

CDR3 protein: CAWSVGVTPGGEQFF. CDR3 DNA sequence: TGTGCCTGGAGTGTAGGAGTAACGCCCGGGGGTGAGCAGTTCTTC. V usage is TRBV30 and J usage is TRBJ2-1, with D perhaps matching TRBD2 (6 bases). CDR3 length equals 15 residues. V lost 0 bases to trimming and J lost 9 bases, with 18 bases between them. Germline loops: CDR1 GTSNPN, CDR2 SVGIG (reference sequence).

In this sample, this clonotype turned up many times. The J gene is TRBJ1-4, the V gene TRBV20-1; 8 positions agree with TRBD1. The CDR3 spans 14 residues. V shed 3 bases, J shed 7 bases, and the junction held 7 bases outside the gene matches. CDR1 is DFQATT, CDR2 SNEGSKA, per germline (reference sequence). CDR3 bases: TGCAGTGCTAGCGGACAGGGCTTGAGTGAAAAACTGTTTTTT. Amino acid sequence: CSASGQGLSEKLFF.

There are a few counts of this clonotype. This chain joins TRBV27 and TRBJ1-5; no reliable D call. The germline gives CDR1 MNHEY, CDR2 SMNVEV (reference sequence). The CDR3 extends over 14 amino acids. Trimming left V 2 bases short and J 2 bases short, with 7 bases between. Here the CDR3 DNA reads TGTGCCAGCAGTTTAGCCATGGGCAATCAGCCCCAGCATTTT. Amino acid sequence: CASSLAMGNQPQHF.

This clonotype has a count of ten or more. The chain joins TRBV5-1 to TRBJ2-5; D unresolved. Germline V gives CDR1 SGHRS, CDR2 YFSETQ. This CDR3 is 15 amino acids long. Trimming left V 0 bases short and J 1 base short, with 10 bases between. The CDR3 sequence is CASSLVSAIQETQYF. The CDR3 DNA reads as TGCGCCAGCAGCTTGGTCAGCGCAATCCAAGAGACCCAGTACTTC.

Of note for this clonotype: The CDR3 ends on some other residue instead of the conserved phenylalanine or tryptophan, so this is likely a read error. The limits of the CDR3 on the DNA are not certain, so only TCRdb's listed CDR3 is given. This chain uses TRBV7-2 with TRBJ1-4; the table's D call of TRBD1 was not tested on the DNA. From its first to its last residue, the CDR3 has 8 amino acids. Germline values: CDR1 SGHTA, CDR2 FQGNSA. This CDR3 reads CASSLVGV.

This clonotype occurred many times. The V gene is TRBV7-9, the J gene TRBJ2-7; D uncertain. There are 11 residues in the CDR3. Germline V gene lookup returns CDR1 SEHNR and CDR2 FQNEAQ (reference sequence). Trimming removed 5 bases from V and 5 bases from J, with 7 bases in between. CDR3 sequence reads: CASSLFHEQYF. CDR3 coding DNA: TGTGCCAGCAGCCTATTTCACGAGCAGTACTTC.

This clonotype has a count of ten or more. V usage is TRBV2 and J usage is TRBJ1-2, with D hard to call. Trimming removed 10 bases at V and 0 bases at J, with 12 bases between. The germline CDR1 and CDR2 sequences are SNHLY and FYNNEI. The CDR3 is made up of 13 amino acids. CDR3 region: CATRPDSNYGYTF. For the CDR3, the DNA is TGTGCCACTAGGCCGGACTCTAACTATGGCTACACCTTC.

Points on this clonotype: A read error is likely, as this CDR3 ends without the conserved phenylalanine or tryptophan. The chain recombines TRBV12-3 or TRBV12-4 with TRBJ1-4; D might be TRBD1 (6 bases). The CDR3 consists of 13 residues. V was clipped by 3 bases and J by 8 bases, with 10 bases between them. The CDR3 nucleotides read TGTGCCAGCAGTTTCTTAGGACAGGAAAAACTGTTTCTT. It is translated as CASSFLGQEKLFL.

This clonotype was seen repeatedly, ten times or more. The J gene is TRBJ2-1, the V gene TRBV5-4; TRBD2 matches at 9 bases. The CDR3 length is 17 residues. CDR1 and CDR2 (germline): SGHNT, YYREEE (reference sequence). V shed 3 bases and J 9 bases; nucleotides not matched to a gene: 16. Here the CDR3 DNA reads TGTGCCAGCAGCTCGTATGGGGCGGGAGGGCCCTCGAGTGAGCAGTTCTTC. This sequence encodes CASSSYGAGGPSSEQFF.

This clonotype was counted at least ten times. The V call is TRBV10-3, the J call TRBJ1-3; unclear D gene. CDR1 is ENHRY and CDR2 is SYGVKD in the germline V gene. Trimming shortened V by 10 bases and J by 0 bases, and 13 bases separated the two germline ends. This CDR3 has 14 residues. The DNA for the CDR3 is TGTGCCACCCAGCCCGAAAGCTCTGGAAACACCATATATTTT. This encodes CATQPESSGNTIYF.

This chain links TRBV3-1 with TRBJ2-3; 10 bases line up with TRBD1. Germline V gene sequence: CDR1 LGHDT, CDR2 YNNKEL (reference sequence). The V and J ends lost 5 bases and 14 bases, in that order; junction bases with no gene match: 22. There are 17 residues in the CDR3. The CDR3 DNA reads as TGTGCCAGCAGCGCACGCGGGACAGGGGACCTTAGGGATGCGCGGTATTTT. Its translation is CASSARGTGDLRDARYF.

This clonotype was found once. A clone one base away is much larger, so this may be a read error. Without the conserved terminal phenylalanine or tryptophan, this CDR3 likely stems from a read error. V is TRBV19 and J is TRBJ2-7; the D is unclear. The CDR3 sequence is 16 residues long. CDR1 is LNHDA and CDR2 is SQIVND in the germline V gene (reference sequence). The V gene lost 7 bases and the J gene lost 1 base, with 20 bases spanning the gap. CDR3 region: CASKLVGSYPSYEQYS. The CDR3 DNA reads TGTGCCAGTAAATTAGTGGGCAGCTACCCGTCCTACGAGCAGTACTCC.

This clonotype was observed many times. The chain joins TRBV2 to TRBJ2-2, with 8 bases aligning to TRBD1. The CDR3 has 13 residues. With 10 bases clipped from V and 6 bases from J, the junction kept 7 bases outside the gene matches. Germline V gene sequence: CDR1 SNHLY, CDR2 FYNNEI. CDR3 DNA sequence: TGTGCCATAAAGGACAGGGCCGCCGGGGAGCTGTTTTTT. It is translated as CAIKDRAAGELFF.

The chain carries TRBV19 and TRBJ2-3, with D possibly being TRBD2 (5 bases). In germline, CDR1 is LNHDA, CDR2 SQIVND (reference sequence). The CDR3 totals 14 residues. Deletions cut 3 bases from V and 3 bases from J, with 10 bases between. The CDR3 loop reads CASSMVGGTDTQYF. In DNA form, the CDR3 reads TGTGCCAGTAGTATGGTGGGCGGGACAGATACGCAGTATTTT.

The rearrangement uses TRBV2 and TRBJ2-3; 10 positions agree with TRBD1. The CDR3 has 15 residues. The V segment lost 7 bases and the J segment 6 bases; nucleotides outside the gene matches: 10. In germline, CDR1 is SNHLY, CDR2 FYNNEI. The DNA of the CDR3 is TGTGCCAGCAAGGGGGACAGGGGCCTTCGGGATACGCAGTATTTT. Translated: CASKGDRGLRDTQYF.

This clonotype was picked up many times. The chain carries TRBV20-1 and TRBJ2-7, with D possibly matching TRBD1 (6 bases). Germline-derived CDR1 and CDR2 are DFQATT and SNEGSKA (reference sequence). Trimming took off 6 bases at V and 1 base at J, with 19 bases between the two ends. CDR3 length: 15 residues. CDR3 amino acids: CSADYSRDTSYEQYF. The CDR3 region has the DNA TGCAGTGCCGACTACAGCCGGGACACATCCTACGAGCAGTACTTC.

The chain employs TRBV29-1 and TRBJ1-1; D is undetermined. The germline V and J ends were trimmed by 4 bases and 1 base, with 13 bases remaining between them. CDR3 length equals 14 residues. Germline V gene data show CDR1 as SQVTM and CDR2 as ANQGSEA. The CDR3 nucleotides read TGCAGCGTTGCACCCTTTACGGGGAACACTGAAGCTTTCTTT. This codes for CSVAPFTGNTEAFF.

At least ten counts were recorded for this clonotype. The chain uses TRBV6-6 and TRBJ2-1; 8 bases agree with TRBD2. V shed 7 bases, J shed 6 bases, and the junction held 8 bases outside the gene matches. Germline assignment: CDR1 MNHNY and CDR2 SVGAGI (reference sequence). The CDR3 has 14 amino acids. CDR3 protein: CASTLAGTGNEQFF. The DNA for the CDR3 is TGTGCCAGCACCTTAGCGGGAACGGGCAATGAGCAGTTCTTC.

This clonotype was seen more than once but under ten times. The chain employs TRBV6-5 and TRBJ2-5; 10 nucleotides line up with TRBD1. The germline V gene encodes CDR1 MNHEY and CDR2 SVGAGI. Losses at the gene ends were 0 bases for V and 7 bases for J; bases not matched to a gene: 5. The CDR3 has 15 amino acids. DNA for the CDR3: TGTGCCAGCAGTTACTCTAGGGGACAGGGGCTGACCCAGTACTTC. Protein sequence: CASSYSRGQGLTQYF.

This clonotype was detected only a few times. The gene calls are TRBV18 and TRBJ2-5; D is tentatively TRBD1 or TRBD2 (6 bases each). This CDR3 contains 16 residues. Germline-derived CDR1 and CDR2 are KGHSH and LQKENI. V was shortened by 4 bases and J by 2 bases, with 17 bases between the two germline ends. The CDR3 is CASSQGQGGRQETQYF. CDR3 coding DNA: TGTGCCAGCTCACAGGGACAAGGGGGGCGACAAGAGACCCAGTACTTC.

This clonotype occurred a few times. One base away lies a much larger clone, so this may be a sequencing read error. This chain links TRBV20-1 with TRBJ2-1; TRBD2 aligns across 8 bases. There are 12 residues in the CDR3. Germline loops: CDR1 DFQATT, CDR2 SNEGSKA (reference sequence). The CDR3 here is CSAPGLAYEPFF. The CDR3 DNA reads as TGCAGTGCCCCTGGACTAGCCTATGAGCCGTTCTTC.

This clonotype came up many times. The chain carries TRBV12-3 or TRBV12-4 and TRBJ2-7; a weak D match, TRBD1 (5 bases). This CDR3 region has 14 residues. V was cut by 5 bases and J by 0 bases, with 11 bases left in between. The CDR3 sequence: CASSTRDISYEQYF. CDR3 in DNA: TGTGCCAGCAGTACCAGGGATATCTCCTACGAGCAGTACTTC.

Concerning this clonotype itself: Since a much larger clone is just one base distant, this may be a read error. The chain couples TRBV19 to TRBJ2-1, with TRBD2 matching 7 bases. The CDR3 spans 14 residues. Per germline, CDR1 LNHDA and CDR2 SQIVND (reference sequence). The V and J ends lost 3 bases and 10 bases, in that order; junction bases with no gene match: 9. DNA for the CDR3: TGTGCCAGTAGTATCTCACCCGGGAGGAACGAGCAGTTCTTC. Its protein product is CASSISPGRNEQFF.

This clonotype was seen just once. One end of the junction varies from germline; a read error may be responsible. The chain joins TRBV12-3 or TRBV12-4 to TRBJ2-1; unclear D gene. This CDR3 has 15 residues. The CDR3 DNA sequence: TGTGCCAGCAGTTTAGGGTTGGTCCCCTACAATGAGCGGTTCTTC. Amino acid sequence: CASSLGLVPYNERFF.